This T cell receptor (beta chain) was obtained from a study of T cells after yellow fever vaccination. This clonotype has more than one count but fewer than ten. The antigen is undetermined. Findings of the study overall: Re-detected after boosting: most primary clones, 96% of CD4 and about 85% of CD8.

TCRdb used MiXCR to reprocess the 5' RACE reads, holding one entry per CDR3 protein. The sample contains 350,000 to 550,000 distinct CDR3 sequences, approximately 18% of which appear only once. The input for sequencing was PBMCs, taken before the yellow fever booster vaccination. The clonotype originates from a man aged 18 to 29 who received the YFV17D yellow fever vaccine.

CDR3 sequence reads: CASSRQRGGSGYTF. CDR3 DNA sequence: TGTGCCAGCAGTCGACAGAGGGGGGGCTCTGGCTACACCTTC. This rearrangement joins TRBV27 to TRBJ1-2; possibly TRBD1 for D (6 bases). The CDR3 extends over 14 amino acids. Trimming shortened V by 5 bases and J by 7 bases, and 17 bases separated the two germline ends. Germline V gene data show CDR1 as MNHEY and CDR2 as SMNVEV (reference sequence).